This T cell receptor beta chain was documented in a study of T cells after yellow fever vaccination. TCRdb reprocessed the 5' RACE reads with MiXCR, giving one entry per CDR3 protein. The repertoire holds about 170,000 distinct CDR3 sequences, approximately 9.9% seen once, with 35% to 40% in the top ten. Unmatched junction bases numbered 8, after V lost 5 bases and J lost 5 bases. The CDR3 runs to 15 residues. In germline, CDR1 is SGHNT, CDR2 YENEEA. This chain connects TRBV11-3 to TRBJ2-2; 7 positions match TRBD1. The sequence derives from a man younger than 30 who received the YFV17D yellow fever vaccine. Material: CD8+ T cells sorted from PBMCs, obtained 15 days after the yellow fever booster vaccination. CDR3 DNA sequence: TGTGCCAGCAGCCCTAGGGACAGTGCGACCGGGGAGCTGTTTTTT. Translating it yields CASSPRDSATGELFF.